This note documents a single TCR beta chain sequence. Its antigen is not identified. Second-dose timings of about 4 or about 12 weeks were pooled. This sample is drawn from a study of T cell responses to AZD1222 COVID-19 vaccine. Overall study results and limits: Dominant CD4 TCR responses targeted spike regions 160-218 and 743-854. It was only a handful of AZD1222 recipients who were seropositive at baseline.

Sequenced by immunoSEQ multiplex PCR; TCRdb stores in-frame clones only, minus some. Here the sample spans some 100,000 clones, roughly 90% being singletons. Here the sequenced sample was peripheral blood, taken 28 days after the second AZD1222 dose. This clonotype was obtained from an adult who received the AZD1222 COVID-19 vaccine.

In nucleotides, the CDR3 is TGTGCCAGCGTCGAAGGGGGGGTTGGCACCGGGGAGCTGTTTTTT. This translates into CASVEGGVGTGELFF. The rearrangement uses TRBV11-3 and TRBJ2-2; D is perhaps TRBD2 (7 bases). Trimming took off 8 bases at V and 4 bases at J, with 17 bases between the two ends. Germline V gives CDR1 SGHNT, CDR2 YENEEA. This CDR3 is 15 amino acids long.